What follows are 20 T cell receptor beta chains derived from one specimen sequenced in a study of beta chain features in type 1 diabetes. As every portion of the isolated RNA was reverse transcribed, the sequencing read expressed TCRB transcripts. Profiling relied on immunoSEQ multiplex PCR, and the TCRdb table lists in-frame clones only, not all of them. The sample consists of around 350,000 clones, about 12% of them appearing once. Sequencing was performed on naive CD4+ T cells from blood. The receptors shown here come from a man younger than 30 in good health.

This clone was recorded a few times. CDR3 DNA sequence: TGTGCCAGCAGGATACAGGGGACGGAGCAGTTCTTC. Translated: CASRIQGTEQFF. The chain combines TRBV28 with TRBJ2-1, with 7 bases lining up with TRBD1. The germline CDR1 and CDR2 sequences are MDHEN and SYDVKM. This CDR3 region has 12 residues. V shed 6 bases and J 10 bases; nucleotides not matched to a gene: 6.

This chain connects TRBV7-9 to TRBJ1-5, with 9 positions matching TRBD1. Germline lookup yields CDR1 SEHNR and CDR2 FQNEAQ (reference sequence). Trimming cost V 4 bases and J 7 bases; bases outside gene matches: 5. The CDR3 covers 14 residues. CDR3 DNA sequence: TGTGCCAGCAGCTCGGACAGGGGAGAACAGCCCCAGCATTTT. This codes for CASSSDRGEQPQHF.

The rearrangement joins TRBV7-9 to TRBJ1-2; D is unclear. The ends were cut back, 8 bases at V and 4 bases at J, with 11 bases in the middle. CDR3 size: 12 residues. Germline assignment: CDR1 SEHNR and CDR2 FQNEAQ (reference sequence). CDR3 residues: CASWAPFYGYTF. CDR3 DNA: TGTGCCAGCTGGGCACCATTCTATGGCTACACCTTC.

The rearrangement uses TRBV18 and TRBJ1-1; D uncertain. The germline gives CDR1 KGHSH, CDR2 LQKENI. The length of the CDR3 is 12 residues. Trimming cost V 4 bases and J 6 bases, with 9 bases left between them. The CDR3 coding sequence is TGTGCCAGCTCACGAGTTAACGCTGAAGCTTTCTTT. Translating it yields CASSRVNAEAFF.

This clone was seen a handful of times. J is TRBJ2-1 and V is TRBV28; the match to TRBD2 covers 11 bases. V lost 5 bases, J lost 4 bases, and 7 bases stayed unmatched. The CDR3 spans 16 residues. From germline, CDR1 is MDHEN and CDR2 SYDVKM. CDR3: CASSPQGLAAYNEQFF. Written as DNA, the CDR3 is TGTGCCAGCAGTCCCCAGGGACTAGCGGCTTACAATGAGCAGTTCTTC.

There are a few counts of this clone. This chain joins TRBV5-1 and TRBJ1-2; D might be TRBD1 (6 bases). Trimming left V 0 bases short and J 0 bases short, with 15 bases between. The CDR3 is 17 amino acids. The germline V gene has CDR1 SGHRS and CDR2 YFSETQ. CDR3 in DNA: TGCGCCAGCAGCTTGGCGGGGGGCAGAGCAGCTAACTATGGCTACACCTTC. Protein: CASSLAGGRAANYGYTF.

In its sample, this clone was seen a few times. The chain is built from TRBV2 and TRBJ1-4, with D maybe TRBD1 (5 bases). Germline CDR1 is SNHLY and CDR2 is FYNNEI. Trimming removed 2 bases at V and 6 bases at J, with 13 bases between. The CDR3 totals 15 residues. CDR3 loop: CASSESGGFDEKLFF. The CDR3, as DNA: TGTGCCAGCAGTGAATCGGGGGGGTTCGATGAAAAACTGTTTTTT.

The chain links TRBV5-4 to TRBJ2-5; 7 bases map to TRBD2. This CDR3 has 14 residues. In germline, CDR1 is SGHNT, CDR2 YYREEE (reference sequence). V gave up 5 bases and J gave up 5 bases; unmatched junction bases: 9. The CDR3 loop is CASRLDGGWETQYF. The CDR3, as DNA: TGTGCCAGCAGATTAGACGGGGGGTGGGAGACCCAGTACTTC.

V is TRBV11-1 and J is TRBJ2-3; weak D call: TRBD2 (6 bases). Germline-derived CDR1 and CDR2 are SGHAT and FQDESV (reference sequence). Between the trimmed V and J ends, which lost 3 bases and 0 bases, there was a span of 13 bases. This CDR3 is 16 amino acids long. CDR3 sequence: CASSFRGSTSTDTQYF. CDR3 bases: TGTGCCAGCAGCTTCCGGGGGTCTACTAGCACAGATACGCAGTATTTT.

The chain combines TRBV9 with TRBJ2-5, with D uncertain. This CDR3 has 12 residues. Trimming removed 2 bases at V and 5 bases at J, with 7 bases between. Germline values: CDR1 SGDLS, CDR2 YYNGEE. The CDR3 reads CASSVRHETQYF. The CDR3 nucleotides are TGTGCCAGCAGCGTCAGGCACGAGACCCAGTACTTC.

This clone was detected a few times. The chain has TRBV7-2 and TRBJ2-3; 8 nucleotides align to TRBD1. Germline CDR1 reads SGHTA; CDR2 reads FQGNSA. After removal of 4 bases from V and 1 base from J, the junction contained 10 bases not matched to a gene. CDR3 size: 17 residues. The CDR3 DNA is TGTGCCAGCAGCTCGGGTTCAGACAGGGGACGCACAGATACGCAGTATTTT. Amino acids: CASSSGSDRGRTDTQYF.

The rearrangement uses TRBV6-1 and TRBJ2-7; D is unresolved. This CDR3 spans 15 amino acids. Per germline, CDR1 MNHNS and CDR2 SASEGT. V shed 5 bases and J shed 5 bases, with 19 bases lying between them. The CDR3 nucleotides read TGTGCCAGCAGTATACAGACGGTCGTCTTACACGAGCAGTACTTC. This codes for CASSIQTVVLHEQYF.

This clone was observed a few times. V is TRBV30 and J is TRBJ2-7; 10 positions agree with TRBD1. After removal of 6 bases from V and 4 bases from J, the junction contained 6 bases not matched to a gene. The germline CDR1 and CDR2 sequences are GTSNPN and SVGIG (reference sequence). The CDR3 is 13 residues long. CDR3 residues: CACYSGQGYEQYF. In DNA, the CDR3 is TGTGCCTGCTACTCGGGACAGGGGTACGAGCAGTACTTC.

This clone was counted a few times. The chain couples TRBV11-1 to TRBJ2-1, with D tentatively TRBD2 (7 bases). Trimming removed 4 bases at V and 6 bases at J, with 19 bases between. The CDR3 length is 16 residues. The germline V gene has CDR1 SGHAT and CDR2 FQDESV (reference sequence). The CDR3 coding sequence is TGTGCCAGCAGCTCCCCCCGGGGGGCCTTTAGCAATGAGCAGTTCTTC. This codes for CASSSPRGAFSNEQFF.

The CDR3 bases are TGTGCCAGCAGCGTAGGGGTAGCGGGTGGTGAAAAACTGTTTTTT. Its translation is CASSVGVAGGEKLFF. This chain links TRBV9 with TRBJ1-4; D uncertain. The germline V and J ends were trimmed by 0 bases and 7 bases, with 13 bases remaining between them. CDR1 and CDR2 (germline): SGDLS, YYNGEE. The CDR3 is 15 residues long.

This clone was detected a few times. The V call is TRBV6-1, the J call TRBJ1-3; D is unresolved. The CDR3 sequence is 14 residues long. V was trimmed by 2 bases and J by 3 bases, leaving 8 bases between them. Per germline, CDR1 MNHNS and CDR2 SASEGT. The CDR3 region is CASSELRSGNTIYF. Here the CDR3 DNA reads TGTGCCAGCAGTGAATTACGGAGTGGAAACACCATATATTTT.

V gene TRBV7-2 combines with J gene TRBJ2-7, with no clear D. Germline values: CDR1 SGHTA, CDR2 FQGNSA. Trimming removed 2 bases at V and 2 bases at J, with 10 bases between. The CDR3 loop spans 14 amino acids. CDR3 in amino acids: CASSLSPSTYEQYF. The CDR3 nucleotides are TGTGCCAGCAGCTTAAGCCCGAGTACCTACGAGCAGTACTTC.

The chain carries TRBV11-2 and TRBJ2-3; TRBD2 matches at 11 bases. The CDR3 totals 16 residues. J was trimmed by 2 bases and V by 1 base; bases with no gene match: 2. Per the germline V gene, CDR1 is SGHAT and CDR2 is FQNNGV. CDR3 region: CASSLVAGGITDTQYF. CDR3 nucleotides: TGTGCCAGCAGCTTAGTAGCGGGGGGGATCACAGATACGCAGTATTTT.

The chain has TRBV30 and TRBJ2-5; D perhaps matches TRBD2 (6 bases). The CDR3 covers 14 residues. Trimming shortened V by 4 bases and J by 1 base, and 13 bases separated the two germline ends. CDR1 GTSNPN and CDR2 SVGIG come from the germline V gene (reference sequence). CDR3 coding DNA: TGTGCCTGGAACCTGGGGCGGGGCCAAGAGACCCAGTACTTC. This translates into CAWNLGRGQETQYF.

In this sample, this clone turned up a few times. The CDR3, as DNA: TGTGCCTGGAGGACAGGGGATGTTGGCTACACCTTC. Translation gives CAWRTGDVGYTF. The rearrangement links TRBV30 to TRBJ1-2, with 8 bases fitting TRBD1. V was pared by 3 bases and J by 7 bases, with 4 bases of the junction left unmatched. The CDR3 is 12 amino acids. Germline CDR1 reads GTSNPN; CDR2 reads SVGIG (reference sequence).